The entry that follows covers one T cell receptor beta chain sequence. Antigen unknown. Then a second PCR, running roughly 7 to 11 cycles, was carried out with a sample-barcoded 5' primer and a J-beta primer mix. TCRdb redid the calling of the 5' RACE reads with MiXCR, one entry per CDR3 protein. The data show about 1,000,000 distinct CDR3 sequences, more than 40% seen once. The data originate from a study of blood T cells in healthy people across ages. Whole-study results and caveats: Among T cells, TCR beta diversity per million cells dropped roughly linearly as age rose.

Input material: blood. This receptor was identified in a woman between 55 and 75 years old in good health.

CDR3 bases: TGCAGCGTTGAAATGCCGGGACAGGATCGCTATGGCTACACCTTC. It encodes CSVEMPGQDRYGYTF. The chain combines TRBV29-1 with TRBJ1-2; 8 positions match TRBD1. The germline gives CDR1 SQVTM, CDR2 ANQGSEA. The CDR3 has 15 amino acids. With 2 bases clipped from V and 4 bases from J, the junction kept 9 bases outside the gene matches.